These 5 T cell receptor beta chains were sequenced from one sample in a study of blood T cell repertoires in COVID-19. Produced via immunoSEQ multiplex PCR; TCRdb's table is partial and in-frame only. The sample yields 30,000 to 35,000 clones, over 90% seen once. Sequencing was carried out using peripheral blood. The receptors here all came from a human donor in a cohort sampled during active COVID-19.

V usage is TRBV5-4 and J usage is TRBJ2-5; the match to TRBD2 covers 9 bases. The trim removed 4 bases at V and 2 bases at J, leaving 6 bases unmatched. From germline, CDR1 is SGHNT and CDR2 YYREEE (reference sequence). This CDR3 spans 15 amino acids. As DNA, the CDR3 is TGTGCCAGCAGCCGCGGCGGGGGGGAACAAGAGACCCAGTACTTC. Protein product: CASSRGGGEQETQYF.

The chain links TRBV2 to TRBJ1-1; D is possibly TRBD1 (5 bases). V gave up 4 bases and J gave up 1 base, with 10 bases separating them. Germline CDR1 SNHLY, CDR2 FYNNEI. CDR3 length: 14 amino acids. Written as DNA, the CDR3 is TGTGCCAGCAGTGTGGGACTCAGGAACACTGAAGCTTTCTTT. Protein sequence: CASSVGLRNTEAFF. Based on the CDR3 plus reference TRBV2 and TRBJ1-1, the full variable domain is EPEVTQTPSHQVTQMGQEVILRCVPISNHLYFYWYRQILGQKVEFLVSFYNNEISEKSEIFDDQFSVERPDGSNFTLKIRSTKLEDSAMYFCASSVGLRNTEAFFGQGTRLTVV.

This chain uses TRBV2 with TRBJ2-7, with TRBD1 as a possible D gene (6 bases). There are 14 residues in the CDR3. Germline CDR1 SNHLY, CDR2 FYNNEI. Trimming pared 4 bases from V and 3 bases from J, leaving 13 bases between. The CDR3 loop is CASSVHRALYEQYF. The CDR3 DNA reads TGTGCCAGCAGTGTCCACAGGGCCCTCTACGAGCAGTACTTC.

The chain employs TRBV7-2 and TRBJ2-7; TRBD1 matches 8 bases. This CDR3 contains 15 residues. J gave up 2 bases and V 3 bases, and 6 bases lay outside the gene matches. The germline gives CDR1 SGHTA, CDR2 FQGNSA. The CDR3 bases are TGTGCCAGCAGCTTCGCAGGGGGCTATACCTACGAGCAGTACTTC. The encoded protein is CASSFAGGYTYEQYF.

This chain joins TRBV25-1 and TRBJ1-5; 8 bases match TRBD1. The germline gives CDR1 MGHDK, CDR2 SYGVNS. The CDR3 consists of 14 residues. V was clipped by 6 bases and J by 5 bases; unmatched bases: 6. The CDR3 loop reads CASSPSGGDQPQHF. The CDR3 bases are TGTGCCAGCAGCCCCTCAGGGGGCGATCAGCCCCAGCATTTT.